The present T cell receptor beta chain was sequenced within a study of shared clonotypes between healthy human individuals. About the research overall: Three CD4 naive, three CD4 memory, two CD8 naive and one CD8 memory plate were used per donor. Study findings and constraints: Sampling included only blood; tissue repertoires likely differ.

Investigators divided CD4+ cells into CD45RA+ naive and CD45RA-negative memory subsets. J was trimmed by 6 bases and V by 6 bases; bases with no gene match: 4. Germline V gene data show CDR1 as SNHLY and CDR2 as FYNNEI. CDR3 length: 14 residues. Here immunoSEQ multiplex PCR was the method, and the copy in TCRdb shows in-frame clones only, minus some. The sample lists about a million clones; about 76% were seen once. This clone was observed many times. Its antigen is undetermined. The chain uses TRBV2 and TRBJ2-7, with TRBD2 matching 14 bases. This clonotype was sampled from a man between 18 and 29 years old in good health. Sample: memory CD4+ T cells sorted from blood. Noted subset: CD45RA-negative fraction. Written as DNA, the CDR3 is TGTGCCAGCAGGGAGACTAGCGGGGGGGCCGAGCAGTACTTC. It yields the protein CASRETSGGAEQYF.